This is a list of T cell receptor beta chains from one sample in a study of T cell responses to AZD1222 COVID-19 vaccine. Sequencing used immunoSEQ multiplex PCR; TCRdb keeps in-frame clones, though not all of them. The sample lists about 110,000 clones; roughly 86% were seen once. Specimen: peripheral blood, collected on day 0 of MenACWY control vaccination. The source is an adult in good health. Each CDR3 is given with its conserved first and last residue. Each record gives: J gene, D gene, V gene, clone size, CDR3 protein, CDR3 DNA. The D gene is left open where the match is weak. Clone size is stated in some rows and not others, as once, few, many or a class when expanded.

j_call: TRBJ1-1; d_call: NA; v_call: TRBV6-5; clone_size: once; cdr3_aa: CASSYRQNTEAFF; cdr3_nt: TGTGCCAGCAGTTACCGCCAGAACACTGAAGCTTTCTTT
j_call: TRBJ2-7; d_call: TRBD2; v_call: TRBV28; clone_size: NA; cdr3_aa: CASSVPSGGSYEQYF; cdr3_nt: TGTGCCAGCAGTGTCCCTAGCGGGGGCTCCTACGAGCAGTACTTC
j_call: TRBJ1-2; d_call: NA; v_call: TRBV12-3/TRBV12-4; clone_size: NA; cdr3_aa: CASSFVGYGYTF; cdr3_nt: TGTGCCAGCAGTTTTGTGGGGTACGGCTACACCTTC
j_call: TRBJ2-6; d_call: NA; v_call: TRBV30; clone_size: NA; cdr3_aa: CAWSVGFGESGANVLTF; cdr3_nt: TGTGCCTGGAGTGTAGGGTTTGGGGAGTCCGGGGCCAACGTCCTGACTTTC
j_call: TRBJ2-1; d_call: TRBD2; v_call: TRBV9; clone_size: NA; cdr3_aa: CASSELAGGPNEQFF; cdr3_nt: TGTGCCAGCAGCGAACTAGCGGGGGGGCCTAATGAGCAGTTCTTC
j_call: TRBJ1-2; d_call: TRBD1; v_call: TRBV15; clone_size: NA; cdr3_aa: CATSRGGQVMTQYYGYTF; cdr3_nt: TGTGCCACCAGCAGGGGGGGACAGGTCATGACCCAATACTATGGCTACACCTTC
j_call: TRBJ1-1; d_call: NA; v_call: TRBV30; clone_size: NA; cdr3_aa: CAWSVQVEAFF; cdr3_nt: TGTGCCTGGAGTGTACAAGTTGAAGCTTTCTTT
j_call: TRBJ2-3; d_call: NA; v_call: TRBV5-4; clone_size: NA; cdr3_aa: CASSSGTIRTDTQYF; cdr3_nt: TGTGCCAGCTCTTCAGGGACCATCCGCACAGATACGCAGTATTTT
j_call: TRBJ1-2; d_call: NA; v_call: TRBV7-2; clone_size: NA; cdr3_aa: CASSSRGNDYGYTF; cdr3_nt: TGTGCCAGCAGCTCCAGGGGTAATGACTATGGCTACACCTTC
j_call: TRBJ1-3; d_call: NA; v_call: TRBV7-9; clone_size: NA; cdr3_aa: CASTGSNLGGGNTIYF; cdr3_nt: TGTGCCAGCACCGGATCAAACCTGGGTGGTGGAAACACCATATATTTT
j_call: TRBJ1-3; d_call: NA; v_call: TRBV5-8; clone_size: NA; cdr3_aa: CASSLLGNTIYF; cdr3_nt: TGTGCCAGCAGCTTGTTAGGAAACACCATATATTTT
j_call: TRBJ1-5; d_call: TRBD1; v_call: TRBV6-2/TRBV6-3; clone_size: NA; cdr3_aa: CASSLGQLNQPQHF; cdr3_nt: TGTGCCAGCAGTTTGGGACAGCTCAATCAGCCCCAGCATTTT
j_call: TRBJ2-1; d_call: NA; v_call: TRBV7-3; clone_size: NA; cdr3_aa: CASSLTGAHEQFF; cdr3_nt: TGTGCCAGCAGCTTAACGGGGGCCCATGAGCAGTTCTTC
j_call: TRBJ1-2; d_call: NA; v_call: TRBV7-3; clone_size: NA; cdr3_aa: CASSPEGHGGGYTF; cdr3_nt: TGTGCCAGCAGCCCAGAGGGGCACGGGGGTGGCTACACCTTC
j_call: TRBJ2-2; d_call: TRBD2; v_call: TRBV2; clone_size: NA; cdr3_aa: CAGLAGDNTGELFF; cdr3_nt: TGTGCCGGACTAGCGGGGGACAATACCGGGGAGCTGTTTTTT
j_call: TRBJ2-1; d_call: NA; v_call: TRBV7-2; clone_size: NA; cdr3_aa: CASSPRSEQFF; cdr3_nt: TGTGCCAGCAGCCCCCGCTCGGAGCAGTTCTTC
j_call: TRBJ2-5; d_call: TRBD1; v_call: TRBV28; clone_size: NA; cdr3_aa: CASSSPGQGMRETQYF; cdr3_nt: TGTGCCAGCAGTTCCCCGGGACAGGGCATGAGAGAGACCCAGTACTTC
j_call: TRBJ2-7; d_call: NA; v_call: TRBV5-1; clone_size: NA; cdr3_aa: CASSLALPRRSYEQYF; cdr3_nt: TGCGCCAGCAGCTTGGCCTTACCCCGCAGGTCCTACGAGCAGTACTTC
j_call: TRBJ1-2; d_call: NA; v_call: TRBV28; clone_size: NA; cdr3_aa: CASSSGTLGYGYTF; cdr3_nt: TGTGCCAGCAGTTCCGGGACACTTGGGTATGGCTACACCTTC
j_call: TRBJ2-2; d_call: TRBD2; v_call: TRBV10-3; clone_size: NA; cdr3_aa: CAIRTSGSVDTGELFF; cdr3_nt: TGTGCCATCAGGACTAGCGGGAGCGTTGACACCGGGGAGCTGTTTTTT